A single sample gave rise to the 6 T cell receptor beta chains below, sequenced in a study of T cell responses to AZD1222 COVID-19 vaccine. Generated by immunoSEQ multiplex PCR, the TCRdb table keeps only in-frame clones and is missing some. The sample contains tens of thousands of clones, roughly 89% of which appear only once. This specimen was peripheral blood, taken on day 0 of MenACWY control vaccination. These receptors all come from an adult in good health.

The chain combines TRBV28 with TRBJ1-5; tentative D call: TRBD1 (5 bases). Trimming cost V 7 bases and J 7 bases, with 14 bases left between them. The CDR3 is 13 residues long. From germline, CDR1 is MDHEN and CDR2 SYDVKM. The CDR3 coding sequence is TGTGCCAGCAATGCGGGGCGCGGGCAGCCCCAGCATTTT. Translated, it gives CASNAGRGQPQHF.

The CDR3 spells CASSPPGDYEQYF. The CDR3, as DNA: TGTGCCAGCTCACCACCGGGAGACTACGAGCAGTACTTC. This rearrangement joins TRBV18 to TRBJ2-7; D is possibly TRBD2 (5 bases). CDR1 and CDR2 (germline): KGHSH, LQKENI. The CDR3 consists of 13 residues. V lost 0 bases, J lost 3 bases, and 6 bases lay in between.

The chain employs TRBV18 and TRBJ1-2; D not resolved. The CDR3 has 15 residues. Germline lookup yields CDR1 KGHSH and CDR2 LQKENI. Between the trimmed V and J ends, which lost 2 bases and 1 base, there was a span of 11 bases. This CDR3 is CASSPTVVDNYGYTF. The CDR3 coding sequence is TGTGCCAGCTCACCAACGGTTGTAGATAACTATGGCTACACCTTC.

J is TRBJ1-6 and V is TRBV10-3, with D possibly matching TRBD1 (5 bases). This CDR3 region has 13 residues. Germline CDR1 ENHRY, CDR2 SYGVKD. V was clipped by 6 bases and J by 4 bases, with 7 bases between them. CDR3 bases: TGTGCCATCAGGGGGACTTATAATTCACCCCTCCACTTT. It is translated as CAIRGTYNSPLHF.

V gene TRBV21-1 combines with J gene TRBJ1-3; the table's D gene call, TRBD1, was not cross checked with the DNA. TRBV21-1 is a recognized pseudogene. The CDR3 is 17 amino acids. CDR3 sequence: CASSKAATGGLGNTIYF. CDR3 coding DNA: TGTGCCAGCAGCAAAGCCGCGACAGGGGGCCTTGGAAACACCATATATTTT.

The rearrangement links TRBV5-4 to TRBJ2-7; D is possibly TRBD2 (7 bases). The CDR3 runs 17 residues. In germline, CDR1 is SGHNT, CDR2 YYREEE (reference sequence). Trimming left V 0 bases short and J 3 bases short, with 19 bases between. The CDR3 coding sequence is TGTGCCAGCAGCTTGGGGGATGCGGGGGCCGCTAGCTACGAGCAGTACTTC. Translating it yields CASSLGDAGAASYEQYF.